Below, 8 T cell receptor beta chains from the same sample are listed, as sequenced in a study of blood T cell repertoires in COVID-19. TCRdb keeps only in-frame clones here, not all; method: immunoSEQ multiplex PCR. This sample yields roughly 170,000 clones, of which 86% are seen a single time; around 20% belongs to the top ten. Specimen: peripheral blood. These receptors were obtained from a man in his 70s with active or convalescent COVID-19.

The chain recombines TRBV5-1 with TRBJ2-1; the D gene is possibly TRBD1 (5 bases). Trimming left V 4 bases short and J 0 bases short, with 14 bases between. The CDR3 consists of 16 residues. The germline V gene encodes CDR1 SGHRS and CDR2 YFSETQ. CDR3 bases: TGCGCCAGCAGCCAGCGACAGCGAGGCTCCTACAATGAGCAGTTCTTC. Its protein product is CASSQRQRGSYNEQFF.

The genes are TRBV28 and TRBJ2-5; tentatively, D is TRBD2 (6 bases). The V end was cut by 4 bases, the J end by 5 bases, with 17 bases between. Per germline, CDR1 MDHEN and CDR2 SYDVKM. The CDR3 has 15 residues. Here the CDR3 DNA reads TGTGCCAGCAGTTGGGGGGACCATGCCGGGGAGACCCAGTACTTC. Translating it yields CASSWGDHAGETQYF.

CDR3 in DNA: TGTGCCAGCAGTTACCCGTGGAGTAACACTGAAGCTTTCTTT. Amino acid sequence: CASSYPWSNTEAFF. This sequence joins TRBV6-2 or TRBV6-3 and TRBJ1-1; D remains unclear. Germline CDR1 reads MNHEY; CDR2 reads SVGEGT. Trimming took 2 bases from V and 2 from J, leaving 9 bases between them. This CDR3 has 14 residues.

This clone was recorded a few times. The rearrangement uses TRBV5-1 and TRBJ1-1; D is uncertain. The CDR3 extends over 13 amino acids. CDR1 and CDR2 from the germline V gene are SGHRS and YFSETQ. V lost 0 bases to trimming and J lost 5 bases, with 8 bases between them. CDR3 protein: CASSLGAGTEAFF. CDR3 nucleotides: TGCGCCAGCAGCTTGGGGGCAGGAACTGAAGCTTTCTTT.

This clone was picked up a small number of times. The V call is TRBV29-1, the J call TRBJ2-2; 8 bases map to TRBD1. The CDR3 runs 14 residues. The germline CDR1 and CDR2 sequences are SQVTM and ANQGSEA. The V segment lost 4 bases and the J segment 1 base; nucleotides outside the gene matches: 2. CDR3 protein: CSVGDRRNTGELFF. The DNA for the CDR3 is TGCAGCGTTGGGGACAGGAGGAACACCGGGGAGCTGTTTTTT.

This chain joins TRBV18 and TRBJ1-5; D ambiguous. V was clipped by 0 bases and J by 1 base, with 10 bases between them. The CDR3 covers 16 residues. Germline loops: CDR1 KGHSH, CDR2 LQKENI. The CDR3 spells CASSPPGVGSNQPQHF. The CDR3 DNA follows: TGTGCCAGCTCACCACCCGGGGTGGGGAGCAATCAGCCCCAGCATTTT.

The chain couples TRBV5-1 to TRBJ2-4, with D possibly matching TRBD1 (6 bases). The V gene's germline CDR1 is SGHRS and CDR2 YFSETQ. This CDR3 has 14 residues. The V gene lost 4 bases and the J gene lost 1 base, with 9 bases spanning the gap. CDR3 amino acids: CASSPGHAKNIQYF. In nucleotides, the CDR3 is TGCGCCAGCAGCCCGGGACATGCCAAAAACATTCAGTACTTC.

In its sample, this clone was seen a few times. The CDR3 region has the DNA TGTGCCAGCAGTTACCGTGGGGCCCGTAATGAAAAACTGTTTTTT. It specifies CASSYRGARNEKLFF. The chain is built from TRBV6-5 and TRBJ1-4, with D possibly TRBD1 on 5 matching bases. Germline CDR1 reads MNHEY; CDR2 reads SVGAGI. V lost 2 bases and J 4 bases, leaving 11 bases between the germline ends. The CDR3 has 15 residues.